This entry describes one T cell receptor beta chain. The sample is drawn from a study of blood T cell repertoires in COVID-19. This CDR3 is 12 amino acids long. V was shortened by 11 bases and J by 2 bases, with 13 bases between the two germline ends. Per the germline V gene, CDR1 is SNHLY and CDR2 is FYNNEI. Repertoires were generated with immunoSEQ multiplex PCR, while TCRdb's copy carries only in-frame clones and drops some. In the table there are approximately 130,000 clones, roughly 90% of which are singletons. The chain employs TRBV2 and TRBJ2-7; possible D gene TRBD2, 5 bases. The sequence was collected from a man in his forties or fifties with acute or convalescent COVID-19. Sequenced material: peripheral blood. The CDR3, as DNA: TGTGCCTCTCAATGGCGGGCCTACGAGCAGTACTTC. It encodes CASQWRAYEQYF.